This T cell receptor beta chain was captured in a study of vaccination effects on CD4 cells after COVID-19. Remarks on this clone: Its antigen is currently unknown.

Expansion with viral peptide pools was applied to antigen-specific CD4+ T cells by the ViraFEST assay prior to sequencing. Culture proceeded for roughly ten days, and CD4+ T cells were then isolated. Nucleocapsid antibodies were negative in the vaccine recipients, who had never had SARS-CoV-2 infection. For each well, about 2 million PBMC were cultured with about 9.4 IU/ml IL-2 and roughly 9.2 ug/ml peptides. The authors replaced half the medium with IL-2 medium on days 3 and 7. Overall study results and limits: At late timepoints after vaccination, vaccine- and infection-induced clones shrank markedly. Only a few convalescent patients and no early post-infection timepoints featured in the study.

Libraries were prepared by immunoSEQ multiplex PCR; TCRdb keeps only in-frame clonotypes and omits some of them. Of tens of thousands of clones in the sample, nearly 80% were seen once. There are 17 residues in the CDR3. In germline, CDR1 is SGHRS, CDR2 YFSETQ. V gave up 5 bases and J gave up 0 bases; unmatched junction bases: 8. The material was CD4+ T cells from PBMCs cultured with HCoV-OC43 spike peptides, obtained before COVID-19 vaccination. Subset described: HCoV-OC43 spike overlapping peptide pool stimulation. V usage is TRBV5-1 and J usage is TRBJ2-2; TRBD2 aligns across 9 bases. The TCR comes from a human donor who received a COVID-19 vaccine. The CDR3 loop is CASSGAAGGSNTGELFF. CDR3 in DNA: TGCGCCAGCAGTGGGGCAGCGGGGGGATCGAACACCGGGGAGCTGTTTTTT.